These 28 T cell receptor beta chains were sequenced from one sample in a study of T cells in women clearing cervical HPV infection. Measured with immunoSEQ multiplex PCR; TCRdb has only the in-frame clones, and not every one. Its listing shows roughly 31,000 clones. Sequencing was performed on blood buffy coat. These receptors were collected from a woman aged 18-70 years with a cervical HPV16 infection that either progressed to CIN3+ or cleared (not recorded which).

Concerning this clone: Read coverage stops 3 residues before the CDR3 terminus; the germline J gene supplies the remainder. This chain uses TRBV20-1 with TRBJ2-3; maybe TRBD1 (6 bases). The CDR3 spans 12 residues. CDR1 and CDR2 (germline): DFQATT, SNEGSKA (reference sequence). The DNA read from the CDR3 is TGCAGTGCTAGACCAGGGGAAGAGACG. Its translation is CSARPGEET. The whole CDR3 sequence reads CSARPGEETQYF.

In regard to this clone: The read terminates 3 residues before the CDR3 end, so the remaining end is supplied by the germline J gene. V usage is TRBV5-6 and J usage is TRBJ2-4; D is unclear. This CDR3 region has 14 residues. Germline values: CDR1 SGHDT, CDR2 YYEEEE. The sequenced CDR3 bases are TGTGCCAGCAGCTTGGATTTCCGCGGCGAGACT. Protein: CASSLDFRGET. The whole CDR3 sequence is CASSLDFRGETQYF.

For this clone: The read comes to an end 3 residues before the CDR3 does, leaving the germline J gene to fill in the end. J is TRBJ1-2 and V is TRBV18, with a weak D call TRBD1 (6 bases). CDR1 is KGHSH and CDR2 is LQKENI in the germline V gene. The CDR3 covers 15 residues. CDR3 bases read: TGTGCCAGCTCACCACCGATGGGGGCGGGGGTGGGC. Translation gives CASSPPMGAGVG. The entire CDR3 sequence reads CASSPPMGAGVGYTF.

Points on this clone: The read terminates 3 residues before the CDR3 end, so the remaining end is supplied by the germline J gene. The rearrangement joins TRBV5-4 to TRBJ2-7; D gene ambiguous. The CDR3 length is 14 residues. Trimming removed 3 bases from V and 0 bases from J, with 10 bases in between. Germline CDR1 and CDR2: SGHNT and YYREEE (reference sequence). CDR3 bases read: TGTGCCAGCAGCTCCAGACTGGACTCCTACGAG. As protein: CASSSRLDSYE. The whole CDR3 region reads CASSSRLDSYEQYF.

CDR3 loop: CASSFQAQGEFFTGANVLFF. The sequenced part of the CDR3 DNA is TGCGCCAGCAGCTTCCAAGCACAGGGGGAATTTTTCACTGGGGCCAACGTA. The J gene is TRBJ1-4, the V gene TRBV5-1; TRBD1 matches at 8 bases. The missing CDR3 end, 3 residues past where the read stops, is filled in from the germline J gene. The CDR3 has 20 amino acids. Germline-derived CDR1 and CDR2 are SGHRS and YFSETQ.

In the case of this clone: The CDR3 end is not reached by the read, which stops 3 residues before it; the germline J gene fills it in. This chain links TRBV18 with TRBJ1-1; perhaps TRBD1 as D (5 bases). Germline-derived CDR1 and CDR2 are KGHSH and LQKENI. Trimming took 6 bases from V and 1 from J, leaving 9 bases between them. This CDR3 contains 13 residues. The CDR3 loop is CASSPTGNTEAFF. The CDR3 bases that were read are TGTGCCAGCTCCCCAACAGGGAACACTGAA. Based on the CDR3 plus reference TRBV18 and TRBJ1-1, the full variable domain is NAGVMQNPRHLVRRRGQEARLRCSPMKGHSHVYWYRQLPEEGLKFMVYLQKENIIDESGMPKERFSAEFPKEGPSILRIQQVVRGDSAAYFCASSPTGNTEAFFGQGTRLTVV.

CDR3 bases read: TGTGCCAGCTCACGGACAGGGGGAGATTCACCC. Translating gives CASSRTGGDSP. The full CDR3 sequence reads CASSRTGGDSPLHF. J is TRBJ1-6 and V is TRBV18; 10 bases line up with TRBD1. The read is 3 residues too short to cover the CDR3 end, so that end is filled in from the germline J gene. V dropped 4 bases and J dropped 8; count of bases not matched to a gene: 2. CDR1 is KGHSH and CDR2 is LQKENI in the germline V gene. The CDR3 spans 14 residues.

According to its frequency, this clone is medium-sized (0.01 to 0.1%). The sequenced CDR3 bases are TGCAGTGCTAGAGTTCGGACAGGGGTAACTGAA. Amino acid sequence: CSARVRTGVTE. The full CDR3 is CSARVRTGVTEAFF. The chain has TRBV20-1 and TRBJ1-1; 9 nucleotides line up with TRBD1. Coverage ceases 3 residues before the CDR3 finishes, and the germline J gene fills in the end. CDR1 and CDR2 (germline): DFQATT, SNEGSKA (reference sequence). The CDR3 has 14 amino acids. With 1 base clipped from V and 5 bases from J, the junction kept 5 bases outside the gene matches.

Points on this clone: Coverage ceases 3 residues before the CDR3 finishes, and the germline J gene fills in the end. The J gene is TRBJ1-3, the V gene TRBV7-8; TRBD1 agrees at 8 bases. CDR1 is SGHVS, CDR2 FQNEAQ, per germline. The CDR3 contains 17 residues. V lost 0 bases to trimming and J lost 0 bases; unmatched junction nucleotides: 4. The CDR3 DNA, read in part, is TGTGCCAGCAGCTTAGCAGGACAGGGTCGCTCTGGAAACACC. Translation gives CASSLAGQGRSGNT. The full CDR3 protein reads CASSLAGQGRSGNTIYF.

Notes on this clone: The CDR3 is cut off 3 residues early in the read; its end comes from the germline J gene. V and J are TRBV13 and TRBJ1-1; 8 bases match TRBD1. V was pared by 4 bases and J by 7 bases, with 5 bases of the junction left unmatched. CDR1 PRHDT and CDR2 FYEKMQ come from the germline V gene (reference sequence). The CDR3 is 13 amino acids. CDR3 in amino acids: CASSSGQEFEAFF. Partial CDR3 DNA: TGTGCCAGCAGCTCGGGACAGGAGTTTGAA.

The CDR3: CASSIDRGANYGYTF. The sequenced part of the CDR3 DNA is TGTGCCAGCAGCATAGACAGGGGAGCTAACTATGGC. The chain couples TRBV7-8 to TRBJ1-2; TRBD1 matches 8 bases. With the read ending 3 residues before the CDR3 end, the germline J gene is used to fill in that end. The CDR3 is made up of 15 amino acids. V was clipped by 5 bases and J by 0 bases; unmatched bases: 5. Per germline, CDR1 SGHVS and CDR2 FQNEAQ.

A note on this clone: The CDR3 end lies 3 residues beyond the end of the read and is filled in from the germline J gene. The J gene is TRBJ1-6, the V gene TRBV30, with D maybe TRBD1 (5 bases). The CDR3 is 13 amino acids. Germline assignment: CDR1 GTSNPN and CDR2 SVGIG (reference sequence). Trimming took 5 bases from V and 4 from J, leaving 9 bases between them. The CDR3 is CAWAKGYNSPLHF. The CDR3 bases that were read are TGTGCCTGGGCGAAGGGGTATAATTCACCC.

Its frequency marks this clone as medium-sized (0.01 to 0.1%). The sequenced fragment ends 3 residues before the CDR3 boundary, so the rest is inferred from the germline J gene. V gene TRBV6-1 combines with J gene TRBJ2-7; TRBD1 matches at 7 bases. CDR3 length equals 14 residues. Trimming cost V 3 bases and J 4 bases; bases outside gene matches: 6. From germline, CDR1 is MNHNS and CDR2 SASEGT. The CDR3 DNA, read in part, is TGTGCCAGCAGTGAGCGGACAGGACGATACGAG. As protein: CASSERTGRYE. The entire CDR3 is CASSERTGRYEQYF.

As regards this clone: The read halts 3 residues ahead of the CDR3 end, with the missing end drawn from the germline J gene. The J gene is TRBJ1-1, the V gene TRBV6-4; D is unclear. This CDR3 comprises 14 residues. Per germline, CDR1 MRHNA and CDR2 SNTAGT. The V end was cut by 1 base, the J end by 2 bases, with 8 bases between. CDR3 sequence: CASSDFSVNTEAFF. The CDR3 DNA, read in part, is TGTGCCAGCAGTGACTTTTCCGTAAACACTGAA.

As for this clone: The CDR3 is cut off 3 residues early in the read; its end comes from the germline J gene. The chain links TRBV6-1 to TRBJ1-1; D remains unclear. This CDR3 comprises 16 residues. Deletions cut 1 base from V and 2 bases from J, with 14 bases between. Germline V CDR1 and CDR2: MNHNS, SASEGT. CDR3 region: CASSEVSGSGNTEAFF. CDR3 DNA, as far as it was read: TGTGCCAGCAGTGAAGTGTCAGGCAGCGGTAACACTGAA.

About this clone itself: The read ends 3 residues before the CDR3 terminus; that terminus is restored from the germline J gene. V usage is TRBV7-2 and J usage is TRBJ2-2, with 8 bases aligning to TRBD1. Germline assignment: CDR1 SGHTA and CDR2 FQGNSA. The CDR3 runs to 15 residues. CDR3 DNA, as far as it was read: TGTGCCAGCAGCTTAGGGGGACAGGTTAATTCACCG. Its protein product is CASSLGGQVNSP. The CDR3 reads in full as CASSLGGQVNSPLFF. The full variable domain, its missing parts supplied by reference TRBV7-2 and TRBJ2-2, is GAGVSQSPSNKVTEKGKDVELRCDPISGHTALYWYRQSLGQGLEFLIYFQGNSAPDKSGLPSDRFSAERTGGSVSTLTIQRTQQEDSAVYLCASSLGGQVNSPLFFGEGSRLTVL.

In regard to this clone: Read data end 3 residues before the CDR3 end; the end is taken from the germline J gene. The chain links TRBV19 to TRBJ2-3; weak D call: TRBD2 (5 bases). Looked up from germline, CDR1 is LNHDA and CDR2 is SQIVND (reference sequence). Between the trimmed V and J ends, which lost 7 bases and 0 bases, there was a span of 14 bases. The CDR3 contains 15 residues. The CDR3 here is CASKVLARSTDTQYF. CDR3 DNA, as far as it was read: TGTGCCAGTAAGGTCCTAGCTCGGAGCACAGATACG.

Of note for this clone: The DNA ends 3 residues before the CDR3 does, and the rest of the CDR3 is filled in from the germline J gene. The chain uses TRBV20-1 and TRBJ2-2; a possible D gene is TRBD1 (5 bases). The germline V gene has CDR1 DFQATT and CDR2 SNEGSKA (reference sequence). The CDR3 is 13 residues long. The CDR3 sequence is CSARDIGDEKLFF. CDR3 DNA, as far as it was read: TGCAGTGCTAGAGATATAGGGGATGAAAAG.

Regarding this clone: The read comes to an end 3 residues before the CDR3 does, leaving the germline J gene to fill in the end. The chain combines TRBV7-2 with TRBJ2-7; 8 bases match TRBD1. CDR1 is SGHTA and CDR2 is FQGNSA in the germline V gene. This CDR3 comprises 15 residues. V trimming: 5 bases; J trimming: 3 bases; junction bases outside the gene matches: 9. The CDR3 protein is CASSKGQGQVYEQYF. The sequenced CDR3 bases are TGTGCCAGCAGCAAAGGACAGGGCCAGGTCTACGAG.

With respect to this clone: The missing CDR3 end, 3 residues past where the read stops, is filled in from the germline J gene. The genes are TRBV7-9 and TRBJ1-2; possible D gene TRBD1, 5 bases. Germline V gene data show CDR1 as SEHNR and CDR2 as FQNEAQ (reference sequence). The CDR3 spans 14 residues. CDR3 DNA, as far as it was read: TGTGCCAGCAGCTTTCAGGGTGAAGCCTACGAC. This codes for CASSFQGEAYD. The full CDR3 protein is CASSFQGEAYDYTF.

Notes on this clone: The read comes to an end 3 residues before the CDR3 does, leaving the germline J gene to fill in the end. The chain uses TRBV30 and TRBJ1-1; 8 bases align to TRBD1. This CDR3 has 14 amino acids. The germline gives CDR1 GTSNPN, CDR2 SVGIG (reference sequence). V lost 4 bases, J lost 5 bases, and 9 bases stayed unmatched. The CDR3 protein is CAWNPGQGRTEAFF. CDR3 DNA, as far as it was read: TGTGCCTGGAACCCCGGACAGGGTAGGACTGAA.

For this clone: The CDR3 is cut off 3 residues early in the read; its end comes from the germline J gene. This sequence joins TRBV19 and TRBJ2-1, with 9 bases lining up with TRBD1. The CDR3 spans 13 residues. V was pared by 5 bases and J by 6 bases, with 2 bases of the junction left unmatched. In germline, CDR1 is LNHDA, CDR2 SQIVND (reference sequence). CDR3 bases read: TGTGCCAGTAGTCTGACAGGGGGCAATGAG. It translates to CASSLTGGNE. The whole CDR3 sequence is CASSLTGGNEQFF.

Comments on this clone: The sequence runs out 3 residues before the end of the CDR3; the remainder is reconstructed from the germline J gene. The chain links TRBV30 to TRBJ2-3; D is possibly TRBD1 (5 bases). CDR3 size: 14 residues. The germline gives CDR1 GTSNPN, CDR2 SVGIG (reference sequence). The CDR3 reads CAWSKGNSNQPQYF. The CDR3 DNA, read in part, is TGTGCCTGGAGTAAGGGGAATAGCAATCAGCCG.

Notes on this clone: The missing CDR3 end, 3 residues past where the read stops, is filled in from the germline J gene. This chain links TRBV13 with TRBJ1-1; TRBD1 matches 8 bases. This CDR3 has 12 residues. CDR1 and CDR2 from the germline V gene are PRHDT and FYEKMQ (reference sequence). The sequenced part of the CDR3 DNA is TGTGCCAGCAGCTTAAGCGGGACAGGA. Translated, it gives CASSLSGTG. The whole CDR3 sequence reads CASSLSGTGAFF.

Here the CDR3 reads CASSLRFSGSSPLFF. CDR3 DNA, as far as it was read: TGTGCCAGCAGCTTAAGGTTCTCGGGGAGTTCACCA. J is TRBJ1-4 and V is TRBV7-2; D is uncertain. The DNA ends 3 residues before the CDR3 does, and the rest of the CDR3 is filled in from the germline J gene. CDR1 SGHTA and CDR2 FQGNSA come from the germline V gene. This CDR3 is built from 15 residues.

Turning to this clone: From the germline J gene comes the end of the CDR3, since the read stops 3 residues before it. The chain uses TRBV13 and TRBJ2-3; D not resolved. This CDR3 is built from 13 residues. The germline V gene has CDR1 PRHDT and CDR2 FYEKMQ (reference sequence). The V and J ends lost 4 bases and 4 bases respectively, with 9 bases between them. CDR3 amino acids: CASSSLQADTQYF. CDR3 DNA (partial): TGTGCCAGCAGCTCTCTCCAGGCAGATACG. Based on the CDR3 plus reference TRBV13 and TRBJ2-3, the full variable domain is AAGVIQSPRHLIKEKRETATLKCYPIPRHDTVYWYQQGPGQDPQFLISFYEKMQSDKGSIPDRFSAQQFSDYHSELNMSSLELGDSALYFCASSSLQADTQYFGPGTRLTVL.

Concerning this clone itself: The read finishes 3 residues shy of the CDR3 end, and the germline J gene is used to complete it. V gene TRBV7-9 combines with J gene TRBJ2-7; D might be TRBD2 (5 bases). Germline V lookup: CDR1 SEHNR, CDR2 FQNEAQ (reference sequence). V was shortened by 4 bases and J by 0 bases, with 13 bases between the two germline ends. There are 15 residues in the CDR3. CDR3 DNA, as far as it was read: TGTGCCAGCAGCTCAAACGAGGCGGGCTCCTACGAG. Translated, it gives CASSSNEAGSYE. The complete CDR3 sequence is CASSSNEAGSYEQYF.

Remarks on this clone: With the read ending 3 residues before the CDR3 end, the germline J gene is used to fill in that end. V and J are TRBV7-6 and TRBJ2-2, with TRBD2 as a possible D gene (5 bases). Deletions cut 8 bases from V and 6 bases from J, with 19 bases between. CDR3 size: 15 residues. Germline CDR1 reads SGHVS; CDR2 reads FNYEAQ. The CDR3 reads CASRSGPGYAGELFF. The sequenced CDR3 bases are TGTGCCAGCCGGTCCGGACCGGGGTACGCCGGGGAG.